This T cell receptor beta chain originates from a study of OX40 agonist ivuxolimab in advanced cancers. This CDR3 contains 15 residues. The germline V gene encodes CDR1 SGHTA and CDR2 FQGTGA. V was shortened by 5 bases and J by 0 bases, with 11 bases between the two germline ends. The protocol was immunoSEQ multiplex PCR, while the TCRdb copy is restricted to in-frame clones and leaves out a portion. Among roughly 68,000 clones listed, more than 80% were seen once. General study points: The mean number of expanded clones was higher in CD8+ T cells than in CD4+. Partial responders at 0.1-3.0 mg/kg had among the lowest clonal expansion. Clonal expansion by week 6 occurred in CD4+ and CD8+ blood T cells (at 0.1 to 3.0 mg/kg).

To note about this clone: Its antigen remains unknown.

The chain links TRBV7-3 to TRBJ2-1; D is ambiguous. The sequence was obtained from an adult with an advanced solid tumor such as melanoma, head and neck, liver or kidney cancer. This sample comprised CD4+ or CD8+ T cells sorted from blood, obtained in a trial of the OX40 agonist ivuxolimab. The CDR3 loop is CASSASVVSYNEQFF. CDR3 DNA sequence: TGTGCCAGCAGCGCCAGCGTTGTCTCCTACAATGAGCAGTTCTTC.